Here is one T cell receptor (beta chain) with its context. Data came from immunoSEQ multiplex PCR; TCRdb stores just in-frame clones and leaves some out. The sample shows about 180,000 clones, 94% of them seen only once. The data were obtained in a study of control samples from healthy donors and cancer patients. The sequenced sample was blood. The origin of this receptor is a woman aged 18-29 years in good health.

The CDR3: CASLSQGAGDTQYF. In nucleotides, the CDR3 is TGTGCCAGCCTCTCTCAGGGGGCAGGAGATACGCAGTATTTT. The chain is built from TRBV5-4 and TRBJ2-3, with 8 bases matching TRBD1. CDR1 and CDR2 (germline): SGHNT, YYREEE (reference sequence). Trimming cost V 7 bases and J 5 bases; bases outside gene matches: 9. The CDR3 runs to 14 residues.